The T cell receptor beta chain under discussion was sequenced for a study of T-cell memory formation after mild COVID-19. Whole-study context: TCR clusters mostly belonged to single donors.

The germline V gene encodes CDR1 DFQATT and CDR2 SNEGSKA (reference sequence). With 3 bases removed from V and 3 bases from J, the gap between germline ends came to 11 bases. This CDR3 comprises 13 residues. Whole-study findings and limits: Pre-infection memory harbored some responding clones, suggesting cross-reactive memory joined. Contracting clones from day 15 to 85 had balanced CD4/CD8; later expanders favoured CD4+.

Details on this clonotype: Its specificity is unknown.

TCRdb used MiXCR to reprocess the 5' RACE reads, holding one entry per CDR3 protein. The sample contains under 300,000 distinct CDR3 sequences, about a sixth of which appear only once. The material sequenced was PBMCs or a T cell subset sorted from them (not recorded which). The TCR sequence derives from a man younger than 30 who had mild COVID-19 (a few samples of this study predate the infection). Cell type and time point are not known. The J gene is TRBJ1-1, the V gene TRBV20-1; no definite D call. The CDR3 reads CSASHPSYTEAFF. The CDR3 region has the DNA TGCAGTGCTAGCCATCCCAGCTACACTGAAGCTTTCTTT.